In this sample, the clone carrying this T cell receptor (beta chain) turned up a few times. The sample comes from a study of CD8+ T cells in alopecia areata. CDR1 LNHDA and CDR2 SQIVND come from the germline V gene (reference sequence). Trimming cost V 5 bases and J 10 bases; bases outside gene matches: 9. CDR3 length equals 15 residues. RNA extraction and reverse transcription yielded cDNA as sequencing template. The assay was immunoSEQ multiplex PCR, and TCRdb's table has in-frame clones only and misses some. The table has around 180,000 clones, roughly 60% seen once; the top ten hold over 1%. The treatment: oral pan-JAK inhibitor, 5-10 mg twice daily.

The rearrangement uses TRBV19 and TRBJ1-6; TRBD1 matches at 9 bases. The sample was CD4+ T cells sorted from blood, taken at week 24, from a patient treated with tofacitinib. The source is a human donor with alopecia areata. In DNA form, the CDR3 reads TGTGCCAGTAGTGCGCGGACAGGGGAAGGCTCACCCCTCCACTTT. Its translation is CASSARTGEGSPLHF.